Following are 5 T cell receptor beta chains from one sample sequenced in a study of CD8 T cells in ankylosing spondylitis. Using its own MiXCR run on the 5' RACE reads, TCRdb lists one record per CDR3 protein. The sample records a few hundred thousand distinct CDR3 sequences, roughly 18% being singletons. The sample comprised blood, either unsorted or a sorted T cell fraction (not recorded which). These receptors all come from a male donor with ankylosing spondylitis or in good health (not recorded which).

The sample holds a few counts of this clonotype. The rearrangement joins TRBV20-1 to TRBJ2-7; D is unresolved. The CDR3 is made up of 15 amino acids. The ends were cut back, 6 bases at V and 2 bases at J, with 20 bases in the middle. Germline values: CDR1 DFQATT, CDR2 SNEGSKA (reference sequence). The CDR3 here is CSAPGPWSTPYEQYF. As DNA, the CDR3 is TGCAGTGCGCCGGGCCCGTGGAGCACACCCTACGAGCAGTACTTC.

CDR3 protein: CASSLPGLALANEQFF. The CDR3 coding sequence is TGTGCCAGCAGCTTACCGGGACTAGCATTAGCCAATGAGCAGTTCTTC. The chain couples TRBV7-9 to TRBJ2-1; 9 bases match TRBD2. Trimming cost V 2 bases and J 6 bases; bases outside gene matches: 8. There are 16 residues in the CDR3. The germline V gene encodes CDR1 SEHNR and CDR2 FQNEAQ (reference sequence).

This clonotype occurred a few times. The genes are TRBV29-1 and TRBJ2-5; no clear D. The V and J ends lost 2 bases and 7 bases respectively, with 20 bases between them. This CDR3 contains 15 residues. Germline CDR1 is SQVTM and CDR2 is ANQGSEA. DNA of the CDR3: TGCAGCGTTGAATCACGGCAGCTAGACCCGGGGACCCAGTACTTC. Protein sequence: CSVESRQLDPGTQYF.

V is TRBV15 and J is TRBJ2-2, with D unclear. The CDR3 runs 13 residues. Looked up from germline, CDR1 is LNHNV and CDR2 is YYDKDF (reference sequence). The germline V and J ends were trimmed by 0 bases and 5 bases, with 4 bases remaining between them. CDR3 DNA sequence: TGTGCCACCAGCAGAGAGCATACCGGGGAGCTGTTTTTT. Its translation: CATSREHTGELFF.

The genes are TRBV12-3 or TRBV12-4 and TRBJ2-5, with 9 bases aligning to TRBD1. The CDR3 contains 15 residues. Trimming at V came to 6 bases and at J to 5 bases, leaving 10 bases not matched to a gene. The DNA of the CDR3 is TGTGCCAGCAGCCTAGGGACAGGGTTTCGTGAGACCCAGTACTTC. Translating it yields CASSLGTGFRETQYF.